This TCR beta chain was profiled in a study of T cell responses to AZD1222 COVID-19 vaccine. Findings and limits, study-wide: Per reports, nearly half of all spike-specific TCRs target regions that are unmutated in variants. Clonal diversity was possibly underestimated, and white British individuals and females predominated among donors. Spike-specific TCR breadth and depth rose after two AZD1222 doses. Across spike, vaccine-associated CD4 TCRs were found, dominant at 160-218 and 743-854.

Concerning this clone itself: Antigen: not known.

CDR3 length equals 15 residues. In germline, CDR1 is MGHDK, CDR2 SYGVNS. V shed 2 bases and J shed 2 bases, with 13 bases lying between them. Repertoires were generated with immunoSEQ multiplex PCR, while TCRdb's copy carries only in-frame clones and drops some. The sample includes 75,000 to 100,000 clones, 75% to 90% seen only once; the top ten take roughly 24%. The sequence came from an adult in good health. The V gene is TRBV25-1, the J gene TRBJ2-7; a weak D match, TRBD1 (5 bases). Specimen: peripheral blood, collected on day 0 of AZD1222 vaccination. CDR3 DNA sequence: TGTGCCAGCAGTGAAGGTCCAGGGATGGCCTACGAGCAGTACTTC. It codes for CASSEGPGMAYEQYF.